This T cell receptor beta chain was sequenced in a study of cytomegalovirus exposure and HLA in healthy donors. Profiled with immunoSEQ multiplex PCR; TCRdb holds only in-frame clones, not every one. The data show around 60,000 clones, about 96% seen once. V lost 5 bases to trimming and J lost 4 bases; unmatched junction nucleotides: 14. The CDR3 has 16 residues. The germline CDR1 and CDR2 sequences are SGHTA and FQGTGA. This clone was seen a single time. Its antigen remains unknown. General study points: The study put some 160 TCR beta chains on its list as cytomegalovirus-associated. Most TCR sequences were seen very rarely across donors, but some public TCRs occurred in many.

This sequence joins TRBV7-3 and TRBJ2-7; 7 bases match TRBD2. Sequencing was performed on PBMCs. The TCR originated in a woman under 30 in good health and CMV-seronegative. CDR3 bases: TGTGCCAGCAGCCCACAGAGCGGGGCCCCGGGGTACGAGCAGTACTTC. This sequence encodes CASSPQSGAPGYEQYF.